These T cell receptor beta chains were read from a single sample in a study of blood T cell repertoires in COVID-19. The assay was immunoSEQ multiplex PCR, and TCRdb's table has in-frame clones only and misses some. The sample has around 300,000 clones, approximately 81% seen once. Material: PBMCs or T cells enriched from blood (not recorded which). Receptors were obtained from a woman in her fifties or sixties who had recovered from COVID-19. Both conserved end residues are part of each CDR3. Fields, in order: CDR3 DNA, CDR3 protein, J gene, clone size, D gene, V gene. The D gene is left open where the match is weak. Clone sizes are given selectively: once, few, many, or a class where the clone is expanded.

DNA: TGTGCCAGTAGTACAGGGGTCGACACAGATACGCAGTATTTT
CDR3: CASSTGVDTDTQYF
J: TRBJ2-3
size: NA
D: NA
V: TRBV19

DNA: TGCAGCGTTGCGACGGGGGGCTTTGATGGCTACACCTTC
CDR3: CSVATGGFDGYTF
J: TRBJ1-2
size: NA
D: NA
V: TRBV29-1

DNA: TGTGCCAGCAGCTCAGGGTTCAACTATGGCTACACCTTC
CDR3: CASSSGFNYGYTF
J: TRBJ1-2
size: NA
D: NA
V: TRBV28

DNA: TGTGCCATCAGTGAGTCGACAGGGATTACTCAGCCCCAGCATTTT
CDR3: CAISESTGITQPQHF
J: TRBJ1-5
size: NA
D: TRBD1
V: TRBV10-3

DNA: TGTGCCAGCTCACCGGGACTAAACTACGAGCAGTACTTC
CDR3: CASSPGLNYEQYF
J: TRBJ2-7
size: NA
D: TRBD2
V: TRBV18

DNA: TGTGCCAGTAAAGACAGGGCCAAGGACTATGGCTACACCTTC
CDR3: CASKDRAKDYGYTF
J: TRBJ1-2
size: NA
D: TRBD1
V: TRBV19

DNA: TGCGCCAGCAGCCAACCCGCGGAGCGGAGCTATGGCTACACCTTC
CDR3: CASSQPAERSYGYTF
J: TRBJ1-2
size: few
D: NA
V: TRBV4-1

DNA: TGCGCCAGCAGCCAGCGCGGGGGTCCCCAGACCGGGGAGCTGTTTTTT
CDR3: CASSQRGGPQTGELFF
J: TRBJ2-2
size: NA
D: TRBD2
V: TRBV4-3

DNA: TGTGCCAGCAGTCTCCGGACAGGGCGAAGTACTGAAGCTTTCTTT
CDR3: CASSLRTGRSTEAFF
J: TRBJ1-1
size: NA
D: TRBD1
V: TRBV27

DNA: TGTGCCAGCAGCTTCGACAGGGTGGAGACCCAGTACTTC
CDR3: CASSFDRVETQYF
J: TRBJ2-5
size: NA
D: TRBD1
V: TRBV7-9

DNA: TGTGCCAGTATCGGGGACAGTAATTTTCAGCCCCAGCATTTT
CDR3: CASIGDSNFQPQHF
J: TRBJ1-5
size: NA
D: TRBD1
V: TRBV19